The 24 T cell receptor beta chains listed next were all sequenced from one sample in a study of T cells in Graves' hyperthyroidism and ophthalmopathy. Amplified TCR beta CDR3 regions came from RNA transcripts. First-round RT-PCR targeting the TCR CDR3 was performed with the HTBI primer set. A single record per CDR3 protein comes from TCRdb applying MiXCR to the multiplex PCR reads. The repertoire holds around 300,000 distinct CDR3 sequences, with around 15% as singletons. Sequences were obtained from blood. Every receptor here comes from a woman in her forties with Graves' hyperthyroidism.

Notes on this clonotype: The limits of the CDR3 on the DNA are not certain, so only TCRdb's listed CDR3 is given. The chain combines TRBV19 with TRBJ2-1; TRBD1, the D gene given by the table, was not confirmed from the DNA. Per germline, CDR1 LNHDA and CDR2 SQIVND (reference sequence). Including both end residues, the CDR3 is 15 amino acids long. The CDR3 loop is CASSIVGQGSNEQLF.

The chain carries TRBV28 and TRBJ2-5; the D is unclear. CDR3 length: 16 residues. Germline-derived CDR1 and CDR2 are MDHEN and SYDVKM. V lost 6 bases to trimming and J lost 2 bases, with 19 bases between them. The CDR3 spells CASSNPRRLLQETQYF. CDR3 in DNA: TGTGCCAGCAGCAACCCGCGTAGGCTGCTTCAAGAGACCCAGTACTTC.

The V call is TRBV20-1, the J call TRBJ2-1; 8 bases fit TRBD2. Germline CDR1 reads DFQATT; CDR2 reads SNEGSKA (reference sequence). This CDR3 comprises 12 residues. With V trimmed by 6 bases and J by 8 bases, 6 bases remained unmatched. The CDR3 spells CSASSGIYEQFF. CDR3 coding DNA: TGCAGTGCCAGTAGCGGGATCTATGAGCAGTTCTTC.

This clonotype appeared a few times. The gene calls are TRBV14 and TRBJ2-1; the D is unclear. Trimming stripped 5 bases from V and 7 bases from J, with 18 bases between. There are 15 residues in the CDR3. Germline V gene sequence: CDR1 SGHDN, CDR2 FVKESK. CDR3 in DNA: TGTGCCAGCAGCGGCTTTTCCGCTTTCCGGAATGAGCAGTTCTTC. It yields the protein CASSGFSAFRNEQFF.

V and J are TRBV18 and TRBJ1-5; D perhaps matches TRBD1 (5 bases). Trimming removed 6 bases from V and 1 base from J, with 16 bases in between. The CDR3 spans 16 residues. CDR1 KGHSH and CDR2 LQKENI come from the germline V gene. The CDR3 region is CASSSGRGESNQPQHF. CDR3 sequence (DNA): TGTGCCAGCTCCTCAGGGAGAGGGGAGAGCAATCAGCCCCAGCATTTT.

This clonotype has only one observation. This sequence joins TRBV12-3 or TRBV12-4 and TRBJ1-2, with 8 bases aligning to TRBD1. J was trimmed by 4 bases and V by 3 bases; bases with no gene match: 4. CDR3 size: 14 residues. The CDR3 sequence is CASSLAGGPYGYTF. The CDR3 nucleotides read TGTGCCAGCAGTTTGGCAGGGGGCCCCTATGGCTACACCTTC.

In nucleotides, the CDR3 is TGTGCCAGCAGCCAGATATTTTCTTCCATGAACACTGAAGCTTTCTTT. This translates into CASSQIFSSMNTEAFF. This chain uses TRBV2 with TRBJ1-1; no clear D gene. This CDR3 comprises 16 residues. Germline V gives CDR1 SNHLY, CDR2 FYNNEI. Deletions cut 6 bases from V and 0 bases from J, with 17 bases between.

CDR3 in DNA: TGTGCCAGCAGCACCGGGACAGTGGAAAACATTCAGTACTTC. Its protein is CASSTGTVENIQYF. The chain combines TRBV11-3 with TRBJ2-4; TRBD1 aligns across 7 bases. The CDR3 totals 14 residues. The germline CDR1 and CDR2 sequences are SGHNT and YENEEA. Losses at the gene ends were 5 bases for V and 5 bases for J; bases not matched to a gene: 6.

There are many counts of this clonotype. V usage is TRBV12-3 or TRBV12-4 and J usage is TRBJ2-7; a possible D gene is TRBD1 (6 bases). V gave up 7 bases and J gave up 0 bases, with 13 bases separating them. This CDR3 spans 14 amino acids. CDR3 DNA sequence: TGTGCCAGCAAGACTTCGACAGGCTCCTACGAGCAGTACTTC. Translated, it gives CASKTSTGSYEQYF.

The table lists this clonotype with many counts. This chain links TRBV27 with TRBJ2-1; D may correspond to TRBD1 or TRBD2 (5 bases each). CDR3 length: 17 amino acids. The ends were cut back, 2 bases at V and 1 base at J, with 15 bases in the middle. The germline gives CDR1 MNHEY, CDR2 SMNVEV (reference sequence). CDR3 DNA: TGTGCCAGCAGTTTAACCCCCGGGGCAGGATCCTACAATGAGCAGTTCTTC. Its translation: CASSLTPGAGSYNEQFF.

This clonotype was observed at least ten times. The chain joins TRBV6-1 to TRBJ1-3; D gene unclear. From germline, CDR1 is MNHNS and CDR2 SASEGT. This CDR3 comprises 14 residues. The germline V and J ends were trimmed by 5 bases and 0 bases, with 8 bases remaining between them. The CDR3 is CASSPQRSGNTIYF. The CDR3 DNA follows: TGTGCCAGCAGTCCCCAGCGCTCTGGAAACACCATATATTTT.

This clonotype was seen repeatedly, ten times or more. The V and J genes are TRBV7-9 and TRBJ1-2; maybe TRBD1 (5 bases). Deletions cut 5 bases from V and 0 bases from J, with 10 bases between. The length of the CDR3 is 14 residues. Germline V gene data show CDR1 as SEHNR and CDR2 as FQNEAQ (reference sequence). DNA of the CDR3: TGTGCCAGCAGCCCAGGGACCGCTAACTATGGCTACACCTTC. Amino acids: CASSPGTANYGYTF.

A single count supports this clonotype. The J gene is TRBJ2-7, the V gene TRBV12-3 or TRBV12-4; 9 positions agree with TRBD2. V was pared by 5 bases and J by 2 bases, with 1 base of the junction left unmatched. This CDR3 contains 13 residues. Here the CDR3 reads CASSSGRPYEQYV. In DNA form, the CDR3 reads TGTGCCAGCAGTAGCGGGAGGCCCTACGAGCAGTACGTC.

This clonotype was seen at least ten times. This rearrangement joins TRBV28 to TRBJ1-2; D is ambiguous. Trimming took off 3 bases at V and 8 bases at J, with 13 bases between the two ends. Germline CDR1 is MDHEN and CDR2 is SYDVKM. The CDR3 has 13 residues. CDR3 nucleotides: TGTGCCAGCAGTTTGTCCGACGGGAACGGCTACACCTTC. Its protein product is CASSLSDGNGYTF.

This clonotype was counted many times. The chain has TRBV2 and TRBJ1-5, with D unresolved. The V gene's germline CDR1 is SNHLY and CDR2 FYNNEI. The CDR3 totals 15 residues. The V end was cut by 2 bases, the J end by 9 bases, with 17 bases between. CDR3 nucleotides: TGTGCCAGCAGTGAAAGGGCAGGACTTAAACCGCCCCAGCATTTT. Its translation: CASSERAGLKPPQHF.

This clonotype was picked up many times. The chain combines TRBV19 with TRBJ2-7, with 11 bases fitting TRBD2. The junction had 7 bases not matched to a gene; V was cut back by 5 bases and J by 1 base. This CDR3 region has 16 residues. Per the germline V gene, CDR1 is LNHDA and CDR2 is SQIVND (reference sequence). The CDR3 DNA reads as TGTGCCAGTAGTGATAGAACTAGCGGGAGATCCTACGAGCAGTACTTC. Translation: CASSDRTSGRSYEQYF. The whole variable domain, filled in from reference TRBV19 and TRBJ2-7, reads DGGITQSPKYLFRKEGQNVTLSCEQNLNHDAMYWYRQDPGQGLRLIYYSQIVNDFQKGDIAEGYSVSREKKESFPLTVTSAQKNPTAFYLCASSDRTSGRSYEQYFGPGTRLTVT.

This clonotype was observed at least ten times. The rearrangement uses TRBV11-1 and TRBJ1-1; no reliable D call. Trimming cost V 5 bases and J 4 bases, with 14 bases left between them. Germline loops: CDR1 SGHAT, CDR2 FQDESV (reference sequence). The CDR3 consists of 14 residues. Here the CDR3 reads CASSPFGVGTEAFF. CDR3 nucleotides: TGTGCCAGCAGCCCATTCGGGGTGGGCACTGAAGCTTTCTTT.

This clonotype was recorded a few times. The chain is built from TRBV19 and TRBJ1-5; D not certain. This CDR3 contains 13 residues. The V and J ends lost 3 bases and 4 bases respectively, with 7 bases between them. Germline V gene sequence: CDR1 LNHDA, CDR2 SQIVND (reference sequence). The CDR3 DNA reads TGTGCCAGTAGTATGGCGGGAAATCAGCCCCAGCATTTT. This sequence encodes CASSMAGNQPQHF.

This clonotype was observed at least ten times. The CDR3 loop reads CSVARGNGGYTF. The CDR3 nucleotides are TGCAGTGTCGCCAGGGGGAATGGTGGCTACACCTTC. The chain joins TRBV20-1 to TRBJ1-2, with 7 bases identical to TRBD1. Unmatched junction bases numbered 9, after V lost 7 bases and J lost 7 bases. The length of the CDR3 is 12 residues. Germline V lookup: CDR1 DFQATT, CDR2 SNEGSKA (reference sequence).

At least ten counts were recorded for this clonotype. The V call is TRBV5-5, the J call TRBJ2-3, with 8 bases lining up with TRBD1. Losses at the gene ends were 2 bases for V and 3 bases for J; bases not matched to a gene: 2. The CDR3 contains 14 residues. Germline loops: CDR1 SGHKS, CDR2 YYEKEE (reference sequence). CDR3 protein: CASSFDRGTDTQYF. The DNA for the CDR3 is TGTGCCAGCAGCTTTGACAGGGGAACAGATACGCAGTATTTT.

This clonotype was detected only a few times. This chain links TRBV6-2 or TRBV6-3 with TRBJ2-7; D gene uncertain. Trimming cost V 6 bases and J 7 bases, with 10 bases left between them. Germline V gene sequence: CDR1 MNHEY, CDR2 SVGEGT. This CDR3 spans 11 amino acids. CDR3 loop: CASSPSVEQYF. The CDR3 DNA follows: TGTGCCAGCAGCCCCTCAGTAGAGCAGTACTTC.

This clonotype has only a few counts. The chain has TRBV27 and TRBJ2-7; the D gene is possibly TRBD2 (5 bases). V gave up 0 bases and J gave up 1 base, with 10 bases separating them. Looked up from germline, CDR1 is MNHEY and CDR2 is SMNVEV (reference sequence). The CDR3 totals 15 residues. This CDR3 is CASSLSPSPSYEQYF. CDR3 in DNA: TGTGCCAGCAGTTTATCGCCTAGCCCGTCCTACGAGCAGTACTTC.

The table lists this clonotype with many counts. The chain combines TRBV7-9 with TRBJ2-7; 8 bases match TRBD2. The V and J ends lost 5 bases and 7 bases, in that order; junction bases with no gene match: 13. CDR1 is SEHNR, CDR2 FQNEAQ, per germline (reference sequence). The CDR3 has 15 amino acids. The CDR3 coding sequence is TGTGCCAGCAGCCCCCCCAGGGCGGGAGGTTTTGAGCAGTACTTC. Translating it yields CASSPPRAGGFEQYF.

The sample holds many counts of this clonotype. The chain employs TRBV28 and TRBJ2-2; no definite D call. Deletions cut 5 bases from V and 3 bases from J, with 7 bases between. From germline, CDR1 is MDHEN and CDR2 SYDVKM. The CDR3 sequence is 13 residues long. Here the CDR3 reads CASSRTDTGELFF. As DNA, the CDR3 is TGTGCCAGCAGTCGGACGGACACCGGGGAGCTGTTTTTT. The full variable domain, completed using reference TRBV28 and TRBJ2-2, is DVKVTQSSRYLVKRTGEKVFLECVQDMDHENMFWYRQDPGLGLRLIYFSYDVKMKEKGDIPEGYSVSREKKERFSLILESASTNQTSMYLCASSRTDTGELFFGEGSRLTVL.